This TCR beta chain was found in a study of T cells in women clearing cervical HPV infection. Study conclusions and caveats: CIN3+ cases had significantly higher TCR repertoire richness than controls, but evenness did not differ.

The data were produced by immunoSEQ multiplex PCR, yet TCRdb's version contains in-frame clones alone and is incomplete. This sample contains 25,000 to 30,000 clones. Turning to this clone: The antigen remains undetermined.

The source is a woman aged 18 to 75 with a cervical HPV16 infection that either progressed to CIN3+ or cleared (not recorded which). Sequencing was done on a sample of blood buffy coat.

CDR3 DNA, as far as it was read: TGCAGTGCTAGAATAGCGGGAGCCGTCACCGGGGAG. This encodes CSARIAGAVTGE. The whole CDR3 reads CSARIAGAVTGELFF. V and J are TRBV20-1 and TRBJ2-2; 9 bases line up with TRBD2. The CDR3 end falls 3 residues outside the read, so it is completed with the germline J gene. The germline CDR1 and CDR2 sequences are DFQATT and SNEGSKA (reference sequence). Trimming removed 2 bases from V and 4 bases from J; junction bases left unmatched: 5. CDR3 size: 15 residues.